A selection of T cell receptor beta chains follows, all from one sample in a study of CD8+CD57+ T cells in acquired aplastic anemia. TCRdb reprocessed the reads with MiXCR, giving one entry per CDR3 protein. The sample holds hundreds of thousands of distinct CDR3 sequences, roughly 82% seen once. Material for sequencing was sorted CD4+, CD8+, or CD8+CD57+ T cells (not recorded which) from PBMCs. The receptors were gathered from a human donor with aplastic anemia. The CDR3 runs from the conserved cysteine through the conserved F or W. The D gene is left open where the match is weak. Only part of the rows carry a size: once, few, many, or a class if the clone is expanded.

v_gene	j_gene	abundance	d_gene	CDR3nt	CDR3aa
TRBV2	TRBJ1-6	once	-	TGTGCCAGCAGTACAGGTTTTGGTTCACCCCTCCACTTT	CASSTGFGSPLHF
TRBV9	TRBJ1-1	-	TRBD1	TGTGCCAGCAGCGTAGGAGGGACAGGCCTTACCTACGCTTTCTTT	CASSVGGTGLTYAFF
TRBV2	TRBJ2-7	-	-	TGTGCCAGCAGTGAGCTACAGCCCCTACTCTACGAGCATAACTTC	CASSELQPLLYEHNF
TRBV7-2	TRBJ1-2	-	-	TGTGCCAGCAGCTTACGTAGAGATGATAAGTATGGCGACACCTTC	CASSLRRDDKYGDTF
TRBV11-3	TRBJ2-6	-	-	TGTGCCAGCAGCCAAGATCTAGGAGCTGGGGCCAACGTCCTGACTTTC	CASSQDLGAGANVLTF
TRBV7-9	TRBJ2-7	-	TRBD1	TGTGCCAGCAGTCTGGTTTGGGACAGGGGCCACGAGCAGTACTTC	CASSLVWDRGHEQYF
TRBV2	TRBJ2-2	-	-	TGTGCCAGCAGTGGGGGGGACCGAAAATTGGGGACCGGGGAGCTGTTTTTT	CASSGGDRKLGTGELFF
TRBV11-3	TRBJ2-4	-	-	TGTGCCAGCAGCTTAGATCTTCGCGGAGCCATTCAGTACTTC	CASSLDLRGAIQYF
TRBV9	TRBJ2-1	once	-	TGTGCCAGCAGCGTCGGGTCACAAGCTCAGCAGTTTTTC	CASSVGSQAQQFF
TRBV5-5	TRBJ2-3	-	TRBD1	TGTGCCAGCAGCTTGGTGGGGACAGGGCCTGATACGCAGTATTTT	CASSLVGTGPDTQYF
TRBV7-8	TRBJ2-5	once	TRBD2	TGTGCCAGCAGCTTAGCTGAGGCGGGAGGGGAACAAGAGACCCAGTACTTC	CASSLAEAGGEQETQYF
TRBV7-8	TRBJ1-6	-	-	TGTGCCAGCAGCTTGGCGGGGGGCGGCGATAGGTCGCCCCTCCACTTT	CASSLAGGGDRSPLHF
TRBV15	TRBJ2-5	few	-	TGTGCCACCAGCAGAGTAGGCCAGGGGCAAGAGACCCAGTACTTC	CATSRVGQGQETQYF
TRBV6-1	TRBJ2-6	once	TRBD2	TGTGCCAGCAAGCGGGACTCCGGCTCTGGGGCCAACGTCCTGACTTTC	CASKRDSGSGANVLTF
TRBV7-2	TRBJ1-2	-	-	TGTGCCAGCAGCTCCCCTACAGGGAGTCGAGGTGGCTACACCTTC	CASSSPTGSRGGYTF
TRBV5-8	TRBJ2-3	-	-	TGTGCCAGCAGCTTTCCTGGGGGGGCCCGGGTCAAGTATTTT	CASSFPGGARVKYF
TRBV7-3	TRBJ2-7	-	TRBD1	TGTGCCAGCAGCCAGACCGGGACAGGGGCCGAGCAGTACTTC	CASSQTGTGAEQYF
TRBV7-7	TRBJ2-5	-	-	TGTGCTAGCAGCAGATCGCCCAACAATGAGCACCTCTTCTTC	CASSRSPNNEHLFF
TRBV7-2	TRBJ1-1	-	-	-	CASSFGQGAEKLFFF
TRBV2	TRBJ2-4	-	-	TGTGCCAGCAGAGGAGCTGGGAACCTTGAGCAGTTC	CASRGAGNLEQF
TRBV7-9	TRBJ2-3	-	-	TGTGCCAGCAGCATGACCAGCGAAGCTGCAGATAGGCAATATTTT	CASSMTSEAADRQYF
TRBV7-8	TRBJ1-1	-	-	TGTGCCAGCAGCTTGGGGGGAGGACACGGAGGAAACACTGAAGCTTTCTTT	CASSLGGGHGGNTEAFF
TRBV14	TRBJ1-1	once	-	TGTGCCAGCAGCCAAGATCAGACTACGAGCACTACTTCTTTCTTT	CASSQDQTTSTTSFF
TRBV2	TRBJ2-3	-	-	TGTGCCAGCAGTGAAGCCGACAGGAGCACAGATACGCAGTATTTT	CASSEADRSTDTQYF
TRBV7-9	TRBJ1-2	once	-	TGTGCCAGCAGCTTAACGCAATTGACCTCCGGGGGGCTGACCTTC	CASSLTQLTSGGLTF
TRBV2	TRBJ2-1	once	-	TGTGCTAGCAGGGAAGCGCCCAACAATGAGCAGTTCTTC	CASREAPNNEQFF
TRBV24-1	TRBJ1-2	few	-	TGTGCCACCAGTGAGGGGGGAGACTATGGCTACACCTTC	CATSEGGDYGYTF
TRBV10-3	TRBJ2-1	-	-	TGTGCCAGCAGCGAGTGTTGCGGAGACGGAAAGGATGAGCAACTGTTT	CASSECCGDGKDEQLF
TRBV7-9	TRBJ2-3	-	-	TGTGCCAGCAGCTTTGCGAGAAGCCGGGGGAGCCATGAGTTT	CASSFARSRGSHEF
TRBV7-9	TRBJ2-3	-	TRBD2	TGTGCCAGCAGCGTAGGAACAAGCGGGGGGTACTTT	CASSVGTSGGYF
TRBV20-1	TRBJ1-2	-	-	TGCAGTGCTCCGAGTCCGACTTCGACTAACTATGGCTACACCTTC	CSAPSPTSTNYGYTF
TRBV15	TRBJ1-1	few	-	TGTGCCACCAGCAGAGGAGGTCTGGTAGAAGCTTTCTTT	CATSRGGLVEAFF
TRBV7-6	TRBJ2-7	-	-	TGTGCCAGCAGCTTAGATTACGAGACAAGTTTTTCCGAGCAGTACTTC	CASSLDYETSFSEQYF
TRBV4-1	TRBJ2-5	once	-	TGCGCCGGAAGCCAGGCTAGGGAGACCCAGTACTTC	CAGSQARETQYF
TRBV5-4	TRBJ2-1	-	TRBD2	TGTGCCAGCAGCTTTACTAGCGGGGTTCACAATGAGCAGTTCTTC	CASSFTSGVHNEQFF
TRBV7-6	TRBJ1-3	many	TRBD1	TGTGCCAGCAGCTCGGACAGGGAAGCGGACACCATATATTTT	CASSSDREADTIYF
TRBV5-5	TRBJ2-3	-	-	TGTGCCAGCAGCGCCTCACAAGCGGACACAGATACGCAGTATTTT	CASSASQADTDTQYF
TRBV9	TRBJ2-3	-	-	TGTGCCAGCGGCGAAGGGTCAGATACGCAGTATTATTTT	CASGEGSDTQYYF
TRBV11-3	TRBJ2-6	-	-	TGTGCCAGCAGCTTGGATCTGAAGGTCCTGACTTTC	CASSLDLKVLTF
TRBV9	TRBJ1-1	-	-	TGTGCCAGCAGCTTAGCGGGAACCGGCCGAAGTAAAGCTTTCTTT	CASSLAGTGRSKAFF
TRBV7-3	TRBJ1-6	-	-	TGTGCCAGCAGCTTAACGAAGCGGGGGTACAACAATGAGCTCCACTTT	CASSLTKRGYNNELHF